This TCR beta chain appears in the sequencing data of a study of blood T cell repertoires in COVID-19. As for the study in general: The United States, Italy and Spain provided the acute and convalescent COVID-19 samples. PBMCs, B-cell-depleted T cells, or T cells provided the cDNA or gDNA that made up the material.

This clone has more than one count but fewer than ten. V dropped 0 bases and J dropped 4; count of bases not matched to a gene: 8. This CDR3 is 18 amino acids long. Germline V gene sequence: CDR1 MDHEN, CDR2 SYDVKM. Patients at the Seattle site were enrolled during active infection and followed longitudinally. In the study's own analysis: How many nucleated cells were present was estimated from reference gene primer amplification. The repertoire was sequenced with immunoSEQ multiplex PCR; TCRdb's copy has only in-frame clones and lacks some. V, J and clone size derive from that table, while D and trimming were established from the DNA sequence. Of 55,000 to 65,000 clones detected, over 80% appear once; the ten largest clones hold about 10%.

V gene TRBV28 combines with J gene TRBJ2-7; 14 bases fit TRBD2. This clonotype originated in a man between 25 and 39 years old with COVID-19, enrolled during active disease. The sequenced material came from peripheral blood. CDR3 sequence (DNA): TGTGCCAGCAGTTTATGGAAGACTAGCGGGAGGGCCGGGTACGAGCAGTACTTC. It specifies CASSLWKTSGRAGYEQYF.